The sequence of this T cell receptor beta chain was determined in a study of shared clonotypes between healthy human individuals. CDR3 length: 13 residues. The junction had 5 bases not matched to a gene; V was cut back by 4 bases and J by 4 bases. Germline loops: CDR1 SGHNT, CDR2 YYREEE (reference sequence). Each replicate PCR on the sorted subsets used approximately 180 ng DNA (approximately 33,000 T cell genomes). The repertoire was sequenced with immunoSEQ multiplex PCR; TCRdb's copy has only in-frame clones and lacks some. This table holds more than 2,000,000 clones, more than 80% found once. The sequence derives from a young man in good health. Some clones in this sample may be carry-over from other donors' samples. The sample was naive CD4+ T cells from PBMCs. Stated subset: CD45RA+ positively selected. The chain employs TRBV5-4 and TRBJ2-7; TRBD1 aligns across 7 bases. CDR3 bases: TGTGCCAGCAGCCGGGACAGACAGTACGAGCAGTACTTC. As protein: CASSRDRQYEQYF.